This record looks at one TCR beta chain sequence and its context. Its antigen is unknown. Primers for the PCR totalled 60 Vbeta and 13 Jbeta. Data came from immunoSEQ multiplex PCR; TCRdb stores just in-frame clones and leaves some out. The data show approximately 88,000 clones, with 60% to 75% seen just once and under 4% held by the top ten. These data originate in a study of cytomegalovirus exposure and HLA in healthy donors. General study results and limits: It was taken for granted in presence/absence analyses that sequencing depth across donors was roughly uniform. In a later analysis, TCR beta V- and J-gene trimming showed a link to a missense DCLRE1C variant.

Between the trimmed V and J ends, which lost 2 bases and 6 bases, there was a span of 20 bases. Germline-derived CDR1 and CDR2 are MGHRA and YSYEKL. The CDR3 consists of 16 residues. The clonotype was recovered from a man aged 55 to 70 in good health and CMV-seronegative. Material: PBMCs. The chain couples TRBV4-1 to TRBJ2-7; no clear D gene. The CDR3 DNA is TGCGCCAGCAGCCAACGGGTTACGGCATCGTCTCCCGAGCAGTACTTC. This encodes CASSQRVTASSPEQYF.